The clone carrying this TCR beta chain was detected once. Source study methods: By means of reference gene primer amplification, nucleated cell counts were estimated. TCRdb's copy holds only in-frame clones and misses some; the assay was immunoSEQ multiplex PCR. V, J and clone size derive from that table, while D and trimming were established from the DNA sequence. The repertoire has 64,000 or so clones, more than 75% of them found once; the top ten carry around 1.5%. The sample belongs to a study of blood T cell repertoires in COVID-19. Overall study context: Whether acute or convalescent, the COVID-19 samples came from the United States, Italy and Spain. Sources were T cells, B-cell-depleted T cells, or PBMCs; the material itself was cDNA or gDNA.

CDR3 length: 13 amino acids. Germline assignment: CDR1 LGHNT and CDR2 FRNRAP. J was trimmed by 6 bases and V by 5 bases; bases with no gene match: 4. The chain has TRBV12-5 and TRBJ2-5; the match to TRBD1 covers 9 bases. What was sequenced was peripheral blood. The receptor was isolated from a human donor in a cohort sampled during active COVID-19. This CDR3 reads CASGRGQGQTQYF. CDR3 bases: TGTGCTAGTGGTCGGGGACAGGGTCAGACCCAGTACTTC.